Reported below is one TCR beta chain. The data were taken from a study of cytomegalovirus exposure and HLA in healthy donors. The PCR had 60 Vbeta and 13 Jbeta primers. Clones were sequenced by immunoSEQ multiplex PCR, and TCRdb holds only the in-frame ones, with some missing. Among 120,000 or so clones, about 80% were seen once, and the ten largest hold about 9.1%. V was pared by 4 bases and J by 5 bases, with 8 bases of the junction left unmatched. This CDR3 contains 16 residues. CDR1 and CDR2 from the germline V gene are MGHDK and SYGVNS. The J gene is TRBJ2-1, the V gene TRBV25-1; TRBD2 matches 10 bases. The clonotype comes from a woman aged 45 to 65 in good health and CMV-seropositive. Sequencing used PBMCs. The DNA for the CDR3 is TGTGCCAGCAGTGCAGCACTAGCGGGATTCCACAATGAGCAGTTCTTC. It specifies CASSAALAGFHNEQFF.